This T cell receptor (beta chain) was recovered during a study of blood T cells in healthy people across ages. For the second PCR, which ran for about 6 to 12 cycles, a sample-barcoded 5' primer and a J-beta primer mix were used. TCRdb re-called the 5' RACE reads with MiXCR, one entry per CDR3 protein. The table lists hundreds of thousands of distinct CDR3 sequences, about 42% of them singletons, with under 25% in the top ten. In this sample, this clonotype turned up many times. The target antigen is unknown. The CDR3 consists of 15 residues. Per germline, CDR1 DFQATT and CDR2 SNEGSKA (reference sequence). V dropped 6 bases and J dropped 5; count of bases not matched to a gene: 15. Overall study findings and caveats: It was found that TCR beta diversity correlated strongly with the percentage of naive T cells. Per million T cells, the diversity of TCR beta decreased roughly linearly as age advanced.

Source material: blood. The sequence was collected from a woman in her fifties or sixties in good health. The chain carries TRBV20-1 and TRBJ2-7; 8 bases agree with TRBD2. CDR3 sequence reads: CSAPSHGGASDEQYF. CDR3 nucleotides: TGCAGTGCCCCCTCTCACGGGGGGGCTTCGGACGAGCAGTACTTC.